The clone carrying this T cell receptor beta chain occurred many times. No antigen is known for it. As handled by the study authors: Construction of a distant-metastasis classifier for papillary thyroid cancer relied on CDR3 differences across clinicopathological groups. MiXCR reprocessed the PCR reads for TCRdb. The V and J calls here are based on TCRdb, not the publication. The sample records 75,000 to 95,000 clones, 12% being singletons. This record belongs to a study of metastatic and nonmetastatic thyroid tumors. About the study: The study looked at repertoires side by side in blood and in tumor or nodule tissue from malignant and benign thyroid patients. General study findings and limits: As reported, TCR beta diversity in blood and tumor was significantly higher in malignant thyroid tumors than in benign nodules.

Thyroid surgery was performed in patients who had received no treatment beforehand. The germline V gene encodes CDR1 SNHLY and CDR2 FYNNEI. There are 15 residues in the CDR3. Between the trimmed V and J ends, which lost 8 bases and 4 bases, there was a span of 18 bases. The chain recombines TRBV2 with TRBJ1-5; the D gene is possibly TRBD1 (5 bases). The sequenced sample was blood. The receptor was isolated from a female donor with papillary thyroid cancer or a benign thyroid nodule (not recorded which). Some clones in this sample may be carry-over from other donors' samples. The CDR3 nucleotides are TGTGCCAGCGCCCCGGGACTCCTTTCTAATCAGCCCCAGCATTTT. This codes for CASAPGLLSNQPQHF.